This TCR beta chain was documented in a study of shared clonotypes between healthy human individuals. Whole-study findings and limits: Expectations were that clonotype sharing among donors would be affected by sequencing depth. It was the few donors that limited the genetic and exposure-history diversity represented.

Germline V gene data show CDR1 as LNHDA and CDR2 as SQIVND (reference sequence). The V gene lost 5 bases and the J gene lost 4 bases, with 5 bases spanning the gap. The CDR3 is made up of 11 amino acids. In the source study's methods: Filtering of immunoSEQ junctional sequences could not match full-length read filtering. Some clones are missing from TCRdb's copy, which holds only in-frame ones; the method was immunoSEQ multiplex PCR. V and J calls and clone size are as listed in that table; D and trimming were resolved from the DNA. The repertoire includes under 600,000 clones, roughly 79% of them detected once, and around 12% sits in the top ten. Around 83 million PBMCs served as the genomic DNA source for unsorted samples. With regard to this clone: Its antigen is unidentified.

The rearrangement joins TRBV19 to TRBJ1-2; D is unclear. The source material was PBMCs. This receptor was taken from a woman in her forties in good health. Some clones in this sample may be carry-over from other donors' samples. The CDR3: CASSSGYGYTF. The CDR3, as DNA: TGTGCCAGTAGTTCCGGCTATGGCTACACCTTC.